This T cell receptor beta chain derives from a study of long-term antiretroviral therapy in people with HIV (dated by TCRdb to the early 2020s). A note on the overall study: The earliest samples were collected approximately a decade before the 2015 WHO recommendation for immediate ART, a period when ART was typically delayed until CD4 counts fell. This retrospective serial study examined whether starting ART and sustained HIV suppression were associated with changes in the composition and diversity of the TRB repertoire in peripheral blood. The cohort contributed over 150 cryopreserved PBMC samples from 30 adults with confirmed HIV infection, collected serially over a mean of approximately 6 years (range 1-12). Among the 30 or so participants with HIV, around 10 were female. No cross-contamination during QIAcube processing was shown when test extractions of a monoclonal T-cell line were performed alongside some 33 polyclonal samples.

To be included, a participant needed at least one PBMC sample from before ART initiation plus at least two post-ART samples. Treatment was received in the United States of America by all participants with HIV. Before DNA extraction, cryopreserved samples of about 0.95-11 million PBMC were thawed and then washed. At the time of the earliest PBMC sample for each participant with HIV, ages ranged from roughly 23 to 60 years. Per participant, PBMC samples came from 1-4 timepoints prior to ART initiation and 2-8 timepoints following ART initiation, for a median of 7 samples. Serial HIV viral load, CD4+ T-cell count, ART history and demographic data were obtained for every participant. A Qiagen kit on a QIAcube was used to extract genomic DNA from unsorted PBMC, with samples processed in batches of 12. Overall results and qualifications from the work: Because PBMC availability was limited, only the TCR beta chain was sequenced, with no alpha chain pairing. Expanded TRB clones identified before ART initiation dominated the repertoire across all time points, though the dominance fluctuated and decreased in many PLHIV after ART. ART initiation was associated with a significant increase in TRB diversity, but diversity stayed significantly below transplant donor controls even after long-term ART. Inferences about post-ART repertoire changes were limited because no data were available on ART adherence, viral resistance or therapy changes. HIV repertoires had narrower CDR3 length ranges than controls, and the network structure suggested an antigen-experienced repertoire that shifted only slightly toward naive after ART. Because pre-ART samples had limited cell numbers, unsorted PBMC were profiled rather than sorted CD4+ and CD8+ T cells. The samples span the years 2004 to 2017, and the ART regimens used at that time may not be as effective as current regimens.

In the case of this clone: The clone's antigen remains unknown. No clone much larger than this one lies a single base away; base qualities are absent.

The CDR3 measures 12 amino acids from cysteine to phenylalanine. Of all the DNA, just the CDR3 is kept, 36 bases in frame from base 1. The CDR1 and CDR2 encoded by the germline V gene are MNHNS and SASEGT. V is cut by 4 bases and J by 6 bases, and the space between the germline ends is 8 bases. Sequencing of the TRB variable region was done with the immunoSEQ hsTCRB v3.0 assay at survey level resolution. The target sequencing depth for TRB was about 40,000-55,000 T-cell genomes per sample. TRB libraries were pooled and sequenced on an Illumina MiSeq using a v3 150-cycle kit. Per the original workflow: Repertoire analysis was performed in R inside a reproducible Nextflow workflow that covered QC, data transformation and analysis. LymphoSeq2, an R package for AIRR-Seq data exploration, was used to implement custom analyses. Several samples that yielded fewer than 5000 total TRB sequences were excluded, so that fewer than 200 HIV repertoires were analyzed. Among the approximately 180 retained HIV repertoires, 55 to 65 were collected before ART initiation and 129 were collected after ART initiation. Repertoires were downsampled to 5000 TRB nucleotide sequences, and summary statistics were averaged over 100 downsampling iterations. The analysis kept only TRB sequences whose CDR3 regions were at least seven amino acids long. Diversity was measured with a Shannon entropy-derived clonality score and the Gini coefficient. In repertoire networks, the top 5000 CDR3 amino acid sequences were linked whenever an edit distance of one separated two sequences. For TRB CDR3 amino acid sequences, GLIPH2 was used to predict antigen specificity groups and MHC restriction. To flag known CMV, EBV, HIV or tissue antigen associations, CDR3 amino acid sequences were matched against VDJdb and McPAS-TCR. Pre-ART, post-ART and control groups were compared with Wilcoxon signed-rank tests and Holm-Bonferroni correction. Drawn from immuneACCESS, this table holds only the in-frame rearrangements with V and J called that TCRdb kept. Clones are partly lost; checked studies trace under half to an unresolved V gene and leave the rest unexplained. The D gene and trimming were derived from the DNA, and the V and J assignments and clone size from that table. In all, the sample holds tens of thousands of clones, and roughly 85% of those were seen once. 4.5% to 6.5% of the sample belongs to the ten largest clones.

The source is a woman aged 25-40 years with HIV. Source: unsorted PBMCs, taken 0.2 years after starting antiretroviral therapy. The V and J segments used are TRBV6-1 and TRBJ2-3, with no D gene named confidently. The sequence in DNA is TGTGCCAGCAGTGTCTTAGGGGATACGCAGTATTTT. Translation gives CASSVLGDTQYF.